This T cell receptor (beta chain) stems from a study of shared clonotypes between healthy human individuals. CDR3 length: 16 amino acids. The germline gives CDR1 MDHEN, CDR2 SYDVKM. V was shortened by 3 bases and J by 2 bases, with 11 bases between the two germline ends. Donors were Caucasian adults residing in Nashville, Tennessee, USA. Measured with immunoSEQ multiplex PCR; TCRdb has only the in-frame clones, and not every one. Among 650,000 to 800,000 clones, approximately 72% were seen once, and the ten largest hold more than 1.5%. Sequenced material: memory CD4+ T cells sorted from blood. Subset reported: CD45RA-negative fraction. The sequence was obtained from a woman in her 30s in good health. The chain employs TRBV28 and TRBJ1-6; D remains ambiguous. CDR3: CASSFEGRAYNSPLHF. CDR3 DNA: TGTGCCAGCAGTTTTGAGGGAAGGGCCTATAATTCACCCCTCCACTTT.